This TCR beta chain was sequenced for a study of blood T cell repertoires in COVID-19. Study-wide context: Donors in the United States, Italy and Spain gave samples during acute or convalescent COVID-19. T cells, B-cell-depleted T cells, or PBMCs provided the cDNA or gDNA that served as material.

Source study methods: Scientists estimated how many nucleated cells there were by amplifying reference gene primers. Produced via immunoSEQ multiplex PCR; TCRdb's table is partial and in-frame only. That table is the source of V, J and clone size, and D and trimming were worked out from the DNA. The table includes 95,000 to 110,000 clones, approximately 80% detected once. The CDR3 extends over 13 amino acids. Germline V CDR1 and CDR2: LGHNA, YNFKEQ. Losses at the gene ends were 6 bases for V and 3 bases for J; bases not matched to a gene: 2. The gene calls are TRBV4-2 and TRBJ1-2, with 9 nucleotides matching TRBD1. The receptor was isolated from a man between 65 and 85 years old with acute or convalescent COVID-19. Source material: peripheral blood. DNA for the CDR3: TGTGCCAGCAGGGGACAGGGAGACTATGGCTACACCTTC. Protein: CASRGQGDYGYTF.